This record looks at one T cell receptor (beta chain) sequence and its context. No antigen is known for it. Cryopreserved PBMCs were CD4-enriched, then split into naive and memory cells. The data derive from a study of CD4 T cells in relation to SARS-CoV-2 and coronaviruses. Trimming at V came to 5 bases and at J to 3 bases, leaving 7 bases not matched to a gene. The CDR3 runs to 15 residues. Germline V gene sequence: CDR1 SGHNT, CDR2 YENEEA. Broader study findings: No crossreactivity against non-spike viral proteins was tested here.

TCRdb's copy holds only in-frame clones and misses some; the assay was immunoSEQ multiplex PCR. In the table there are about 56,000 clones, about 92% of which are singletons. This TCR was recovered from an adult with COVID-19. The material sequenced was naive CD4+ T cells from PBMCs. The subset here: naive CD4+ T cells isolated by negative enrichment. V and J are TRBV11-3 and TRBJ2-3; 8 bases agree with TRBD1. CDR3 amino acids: CASSRQGLRTDTQYF. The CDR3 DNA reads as TGTGCCAGCAGCCGACAGGGGCTCAGGACAGATACGCAGTATTTT.